Shown below are 15 T cell receptor beta chains from a single sample sequenced in a study of blood T cell repertoires in COVID-19. Using immunoSEQ multiplex PCR, the repertoire was profiled, and TCRdb retains in-frame clones only, with some absent. The sample yields about 380,000 clones, more than 75% seen once. Sequencing was performed on PBMCs or T cells enriched from blood (not recorded which). All receptors derive from a woman between 18 and 29 years old who had recovered from COVID-19.

This rearrangement joins TRBV19 to TRBJ2-3; D may be TRBD2 (5 bases). The germline gives CDR1 LNHDA, CDR2 SQIVND (reference sequence). This CDR3 spans 14 amino acids. V was trimmed by 9 bases and J by 2 bases, leaving 15 bases between them. CDR3 in amino acids: CARGGSSATDTQYF. In DNA, the CDR3 is TGTGCCAGAGGAGGTAGTTCAGCCACAGATACGCAGTATTTT. The variable domain in full, completed from reference TRBV19 and TRBJ2-3, reads DGGITQSPKYLFRKEGQNVTLSCEQNLNHDAMYWYRQDPGQGLRLIYYSQIVNDFQKGDIAEGYSVSREKKESFPLTVTSAQKNPTAFYLCARGGSSATDTQYFGPGTRLTVL.

The chain is built from TRBV7-9 and TRBJ1-5; 12 bases are shared with TRBD1. J gave up 4 bases and V 5 bases, and 9 bases lay outside the gene matches. This CDR3 has 17 residues. Germline CDR1 SEHNR, CDR2 FQNEAQ (reference sequence). The CDR3 here is CASSRGDRGRGNQPQHF. Here the CDR3 DNA reads TGTGCCAGCAGCCGGGGGGACAGGGGGCGTGGGAATCAGCCCCAGCATTTT.

A few counts support this clone. This rearrangement joins TRBV30 to TRBJ2-7, with 10 bases that match TRBD2. From germline, CDR1 is GTSNPN and CDR2 SVGIG (reference sequence). Trimming cost V 2 bases and J 6 bases; bases outside gene matches: 7. The CDR3 runs 14 residues. CDR3 sequence (DNA): TGTGCCTGGAGTAAGAGCGGGGGGGACTGCGAGCAGTACTTC. Translating gives CAWSKSGGDCEQYF.

The J gene is TRBJ1-1, the V gene TRBV28; 9 positions match TRBD1. The CDR3 consists of 16 residues. The germline CDR1 and CDR2 sequences are MDHEN and SYDVKM. Trimming removed 6 bases from V and 1 base from J; junction bases left unmatched: 9. In nucleotides, the CDR3 is TGTGCCAGCAGCCCACTGGACAGGGGAGAGAACACTGAAGCTTTCTTT. Residues: CASSPLDRGENTEAFF.

The chain couples TRBV7-9 to TRBJ1-2; D gene uncertain. Trimming stripped 5 bases from V and 2 bases from J, with 15 bases between. The CDR3 length is 15 residues. From germline, CDR1 is SEHNR and CDR2 FQNEAQ (reference sequence). CDR3 sequence (DNA): TGTGCCAGCAGCCCTGACGGTGCGGCGAACTATGGCTACACCTTC. It specifies CASSPDGAANYGYTF.

A few counts support this clone. The V gene is TRBV4-3, the J gene TRBJ2-2; TRBD1 might be the D (5 bases). Trimming left V 5 bases short and J 5 bases short, with 12 bases between. This CDR3 is built from 14 residues. Germline V gives CDR1 LGHNA, CDR2 YSLEER. The CDR3 DNA sequence: TGCGCCAGCAGCAATCTGGGGCATACCGGGGAGCTGTTTTTT. This translates into CASSNLGHTGELFF.

The gene calls are TRBV10-3 and TRBJ2-3; D is unclear. Germline assignment: CDR1 ENHRY and CDR2 SYGVKD. V lost 4 bases and J 0 bases, leaving 14 bases between the germline ends. This CDR3 comprises 16 residues. Here the CDR3 reads CAISGLGSLSTDTQYF. The DNA of the CDR3 is TGTGCCATCAGTGGGTTGGGCAGCTTAAGCACAGATACGCAGTATTTT.

The CDR3 here is CASSLWEGLKAFF. In DNA, the CDR3 is TGTGCCAGCAGTTTATGGGAGGGGTTGAAAGCTTTCTTT. This chain joins TRBV28 and TRBJ1-1, with a possible D match to TRBD1 (5 bases). Trimming pared 0 bases from V and 9 bases from J, leaving 11 bases between. The CDR3 loop spans 13 amino acids. The V gene's germline CDR1 is MDHEN and CDR2 SYDVKM.

The gene calls are TRBV5-8 and TRBJ1-1; D may be TRBD1 (5 bases). The CDR3 consists of 15 residues. Germline V gene data show CDR1 as SGHTS and CDR2 as YDEGEE. The V end was cut by 0 bases, the J end by 0 bases, with 9 bases between. DNA of the CDR3: TGTGCCAGCAGCTTGGAGCGACAGATGAACACTGAAGCTTTCTTT. Encoded protein: CASSLERQMNTEAFF.

This sequence joins TRBV30 and TRBJ2-6; D is perhaps TRBD2 (5 bases). The germline V gene encodes CDR1 GTSNPN and CDR2 SVGIG (reference sequence). The CDR3 totals 14 residues. V dropped 4 bases and J dropped 2 bases, with 9 bases sitting between them. The CDR3 spells CAWTPGTGANVLTF. In DNA form, the CDR3 reads TGTGCCTGGACGCCGGGAACTGGGGCCAACGTCCTGACTTTC.

The rearrangement links TRBV2 to TRBJ1-4; D uncertain. The CDR3 is made up of 13 amino acids. With 6 bases removed from V and 7 bases from J, the gap between germline ends came to 12 bases. Germline CDR1 and CDR2: SNHLY and FYNNEI. The DNA of the CDR3 is TGTGCCAGCAGGGTAGACCGGGGTGAAAAACTGTTTTTT. Protein: CASRVDRGEKLFF.

The V and J genes are TRBV5-1 and TRBJ1-4; tentative D call: TRBD1 (5 bases). Deletions cut 4 bases from V and 0 bases from J, with 13 bases between. CDR1 is SGHRS and CDR2 is YFSETQ in the germline V gene. The length of the CDR3 is 16 residues. CDR3 DNA sequence: TGCGCCAGCAGCGTTGACAGCTATGCAACTAATGAAAAACTGTTTTTT. Translated: CASSVDSYATNEKLFF.

The rearrangement links TRBV29-1 to TRBJ1-2; 8 bases map to TRBD1. Trimming removed 6 bases from V and 2 bases from J; junction bases left unmatched: 5. The CDR3 consists of 13 residues. In germline, CDR1 is SQVTM, CDR2 ANQGSEA. As DNA, the CDR3 is TGCAGCGTACCGGGACAGGAGAACTATGGCTACACCTTC. Protein sequence: CSVPGQENYGYTF.

This chain connects TRBV5-1 to TRBJ2-3, with a tentative D call TRBD1 (6 bases). V was pared by 6 bases and J by 4 bases, with 12 bases between. This CDR3 contains 13 residues. Germline V gives CDR1 SGHRS, CDR2 YFSETQ. Written as DNA, the CDR3 is TGCGCCAGCACGTCACAGGGCCCAGATACGCAGTATTTT. This gives the protein CASTSQGPDTQYF.

This clone was recorded a few times. This chain links TRBV5-1 with TRBJ1-2; TRBD1 is a possible D gene (5 bases). The germline V gene has CDR1 SGHRS and CDR2 YFSETQ. V was cut by 4 bases and J by 7 bases, with 11 bases left in between. The CDR3 extends over 12 amino acids. CDR3 nucleotide sequence: TGCGCCAGCAGCGTGAACCAGGGTGGCTACACCTTC. Encoded protein: CASSVNQGGYTF.